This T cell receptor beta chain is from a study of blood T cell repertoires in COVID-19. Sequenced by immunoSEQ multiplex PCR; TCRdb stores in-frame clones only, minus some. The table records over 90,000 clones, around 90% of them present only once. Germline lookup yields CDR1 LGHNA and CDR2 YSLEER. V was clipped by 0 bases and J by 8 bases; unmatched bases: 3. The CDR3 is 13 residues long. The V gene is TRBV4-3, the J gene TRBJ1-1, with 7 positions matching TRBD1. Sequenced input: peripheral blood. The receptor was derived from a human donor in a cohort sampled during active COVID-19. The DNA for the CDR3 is TGCGCCAGCAGCCAAGATCGGGACAGAGAAGCTTTCTTT. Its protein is CASSQDRDREAFF.